The 23 T cell receptor beta chains below come from one sample, sequenced in a study of T cell responses to AZD1222 COVID-19 vaccine. The protocol was immunoSEQ multiplex PCR, while the TCRdb copy is restricted to in-frame clones and leaves out a portion. The sample consists of about 140,000 clones, 85% to 95% of them appearing once. The sequenced sample was peripheral blood, obtained on day 0 of AZD1222 vaccination. The source is an adult in good health.

The rearrangement links TRBV9 to TRBJ1-4; TRBD1 agrees at 7 bases. With 4 bases clipped from V and 8 bases from J, the junction kept 8 bases outside the gene matches. Looked up from germline, CDR1 is SGDLS and CDR2 is YYNGEE. CDR3 length: 14 amino acids. CDR3 nucleotide sequence: TGTGCCAGCAGCCCCACCGGGACAGCCGAAAAACTGTTTTTT. Translation gives CASSPTGTAEKLFF.

This chain uses TRBV5-1 with TRBJ1-1, with no clear D. V was trimmed by 2 bases and J by 0 bases, leaving 14 bases between them. Germline CDR1 is SGHRS and CDR2 is YFSETQ. This CDR3 region has 16 residues. DNA for the CDR3: TGCGCCAGCAGCTTCGGACGGAACACGGTGAACACTGAAGCTTTCTTT. Protein product: CASSFGRNTVNTEAFF.

The V and J genes are TRBV4-2 and TRBJ2-7; 8 bases are shared with TRBD1. Losses at the gene ends were 3 bases for V and 4 bases for J; bases not matched to a gene: 2. This CDR3 has 13 residues. The germline V gene encodes CDR1 LGHNA and CDR2 YNFKEQ. This chain's CDR3 is CASSQDRAYEQYF. DNA of the CDR3: TGTGCCAGCAGCCAGGACAGGGCATACGAGCAGTACTTC.

The rearrangement uses TRBV6-1 and TRBJ1-3, with a possible D match to TRBD1 (6 bases). The CDR3 runs 18 residues. Germline assignment: CDR1 MNHNS and CDR2 SASEGT. V gave up 0 bases and J gave up 2 bases, with 17 bases separating them. The CDR3 here is CASSEAWSAGATGNTIYF. CDR3 coding DNA: TGTGCCAGCAGTGAAGCGTGGTCGGCAGGGGCAACTGGAAACACCATATATTTT.

The chain carries TRBV28 and TRBJ2-5; 10 bases map to TRBD1. The CDR3 consists of 15 residues. V was pared by 7 bases and J by 5 bases, with 10 bases of the junction left unmatched. The V gene's germline CDR1 is MDHEN and CDR2 SYDVKM. CDR3 nucleotides: TGTGCCAGCACCGAGGGGGACAGGGGTTGGGAGACCCAGTACTTC. This sequence encodes CASTEGDRGWETQYF.

This sequence joins TRBV30 and TRBJ2-1; TRBD2 matches 8 bases. Trimming cost V 2 bases and J 8 bases; bases outside gene matches: 8. Germline CDR1 reads GTSNPN; CDR2 reads SVGIG (reference sequence). The CDR3 length is 14 residues. The CDR3 sequence is CAWSYGREADEQFF. CDR3 nucleotides: TGTGCCTGGAGTTACGGGCGGGAGGCAGATGAGCAGTTCTTC.

The rearrangement links TRBV6-1 to TRBJ2-1; 12 bases align to TRBD1. This CDR3 has 14 amino acids. The germline V gene encodes CDR1 MNHNS and CDR2 SASEGT. Trimming took 5 bases from V and 8 from J; bases not matched to a gene: 4. CDR3 sequence: CASSSGQGADEQFF. In DNA, the CDR3 is TGTGCCAGCAGTTCGGGACAGGGGGCGGATGAGCAGTTCTTC.

This rearrangement joins TRBV24-1 to TRBJ1-2, with D uncertain. The CDR3 totals 13 residues. V shed 4 bases and J shed 6 bases, with 11 bases lying between them. In germline, CDR1 is KGHDR, CDR2 SFDVKD. The CDR3 DNA sequence: TGTGCCACCAGTGACCCAGTGACCGATGGCTACACCTTC. It specifies CATSDPVTDGYTF.

This chain uses TRBV7-8 with TRBJ1-5; a weak D match, TRBD1 (6 bases). The germline CDR1 and CDR2 sequences are SGHVS and FQNEAQ. The length of the CDR3 is 16 residues. The germline V and J ends were trimmed by 5 bases and 2 bases, with 16 bases remaining between them. This chain's CDR3 is CASSKEGGGGNQPQHF. The CDR3 bases are TGTGCCAGCAGCAAAGAGGGGGGTGGTGGCAATCAGCCCCAGCATTTT.

The gene calls are TRBV5-6 and TRBJ1-5, with D tentatively TRBD1 (6 bases). The CDR3 is made up of 14 amino acids. The V gene lost 0 bases and the J gene lost 6 bases, with 10 bases spanning the gap. Germline V CDR1 and CDR2: SGHDT, YYEEEE. The CDR3 region is CASSLGGGSQPQHF. Written as DNA, the CDR3 is TGTGCCAGCAGCTTGGGTGGGGGCAGTCAGCCCCAGCATTTT.

V and J are TRBV28 and TRBJ1-5, with D possibly matching TRBD1 (5 bases). The CDR3 runs 15 residues. Germline V gene data show CDR1 as MDHEN and CDR2 as SYDVKM. V lost 4 bases and J 9 bases, leaving 19 bases between the germline ends. CDR3 DNA sequence: TGTGCCAGCAGTTCCCGGGACGGGGCAATGTGGCCCCAGCATTTT. The encoded protein is CASSSRDGAMWPQHF.

J is TRBJ1-1 and V is TRBV15; a weak D match, TRBD1 (5 bases). V was shortened by 3 bases and J by 7 bases, with 12 bases between the two germline ends. The CDR3 loop spans 13 amino acids. Germline CDR1 is LNHNV and CDR2 is YYDKDF (reference sequence). For the CDR3, the DNA is TGTGCCACCAGCAGGGGACCACTTCTTGAAGCTTTCTTT. Its protein product is CATSRGPLLEAFF.

The chain carries TRBV19 and TRBJ2-3; D ambiguous. The germline gives CDR1 LNHDA, CDR2 SQIVND (reference sequence). Trimming left V 5 bases short and J 2 bases short, with 8 bases between. The CDR3 totals 13 residues. The DNA for the CDR3 is TGTGCCAGTAGTCGGACCCTCACAGATACGCAGTATTTT. Amino acids: CASSRTLTDTQYF.

This rearrangement joins TRBV7-9 to TRBJ1-3; D unclear. The length of the CDR3 is 18 residues. The germline V gene has CDR1 SEHNR and CDR2 FQNEAQ (reference sequence). Trimming shortened V by 4 bases and J by 0 bases, and 19 bases separated the two germline ends. The CDR3 protein is CASSSIYPSLGSGNTIYF. For the CDR3, the DNA is TGTGCCAGCAGCTCCATATACCCTTCGTTAGGCTCTGGAAACACCATATATTTT.

The rearrangement links TRBV24-1 to TRBJ2-1; TRBD2 is a possible D gene (6 bases). Deletions cut 7 bases from V and 2 bases from J, with 11 bases between. Germline CDR1 reads KGHDR; CDR2 reads SFDVKD. The CDR3 loop spans 14 amino acids. CDR3 nucleotide sequence: TGTGCCACCAGCGCCGCGGGGCCCTACAATGAGCAGTTCTTC. Translated: CATSAAGPYNEQFF.

The rearrangement links TRBV20-1 to TRBJ1-1; a possible D gene is TRBD1 (5 bases). This CDR3 spans 9 amino acids. CDR1 and CDR2 from the germline V gene are DFQATT and SNEGSKA (reference sequence). The CDR3 loop is CGFRAEAFF. The CDR3 nucleotides read TGCGGATTCAGGGCTGAAGCTTTCTTT.

The genes are TRBV19 and TRBJ1-1; TRBD1 is a possible D gene (5 bases). The CDR3 length is 13 residues. The germline V gene has CDR1 LNHDA and CDR2 SQIVND (reference sequence). V shed 7 bases and J shed 3 bases, with 12 bases lying between them. The CDR3 nucleotides are TGTGCCAGTACCTGGGGGGGGGACACTGAAGCTTTCTTT. This gives the protein CASTWGGDTEAFF. Based on the CDR3 plus reference TRBV19 and TRBJ1-1, the full variable domain is DGGITQSPKYLFRKEGQNVTLSCEQNLNHDAMYWYRQDPGQGLRLIYYSQIVNDFQKGDIAEGYSVSREKKESFPLTVTSAQKNPTAFYLCASTWGGDTEAFFGQGTRLTVV.

The genes are TRBV27 and TRBJ1-2, with 8 bases fitting TRBD1. The V segment lost 7 bases and the J segment 7 bases; nucleotides outside the gene matches: 5. Germline assignment: CDR1 MNHEY and CDR2 SMNVEV (reference sequence). The CDR3 has 12 amino acids. For the CDR3, the DNA is TGTGCCAGCAAGTCAGGGGGCTCTGGCTACACCTTC. Its translation: CASKSGGSGYTF.

V usage is TRBV2 and J usage is TRBJ1-1; tentatively, D is TRBD1 (6 bases). CDR1 and CDR2 (germline): SNHLY, FYNNEI. This CDR3 comprises 14 residues. The V and J ends lost 6 bases and 0 bases respectively, with 11 bases between them. CDR3 loop: CASREPGVNTEAFF. CDR3 DNA sequence: TGTGCCAGCAGGGAGCCAGGGGTGAACACTGAAGCTTTCTTT.

The CDR3 DNA reads TGTGCCAGCAGTTCCCCAACAGGGTCAGCCCCCTACAATGAGCAGTTCTTC. It yields the protein CASSSPTGSAPYNEQFF. The chain couples TRBV6-2 or TRBV6-3 to TRBJ2-1, with D possibly being TRBD1 (6 bases). Germline CDR1 MNHEY, CDR2 SVGEGT. The CDR3 spans 17 residues. Deletions cut 4 bases from V and 2 bases from J, with 18 bases between.

The rearrangement links TRBV4-1 to TRBJ1-2; D gene ambiguous. The CDR3 consists of 14 residues. Germline V gene lookup returns CDR1 MGHRA and CDR2 YSYEKL. Trimming left V 5 bases short and J 6 bases short, with 16 bases between. CDR3 amino acids: CASSYYQSPDGYTF. CDR3 DNA: TGCGCCAGCAGCTATTACCAGTCTCCGGATGGCTACACCTTC.

This chain joins TRBV5-1 and TRBJ1-1; D not certain. The CDR3 extends over 14 amino acids. With 2 bases removed from V and 2 bases from J, the gap between germline ends came to 10 bases. Germline V gives CDR1 SGHRS, CDR2 YFSETQ. CDR3 coding DNA: TGCGCCAGCAGCTTAGACGGAGTAAACACTGAAGCTTTCTTT. It specifies CASSLDGVNTEAFF. Supplemented by reference TRBV5-1 and TRBJ1-1, the full variable domain reads KAGVTQTPRYLIKTRGQQVTLSCSPISGHRSVSWYQQTPGQGLQFLFEYFSETQRNKGNFPGRFSGRQFSNSRSEMNVSTLELGDSALYLCASSLDGVNTEAFFGQGTRLTVV.

The chain uses TRBV5-1 and TRBJ1-2; D is ambiguous. Germline CDR1 SGHRS, CDR2 YFSETQ. V was shortened by 3 bases and J by 1 base, with 10 bases between the two germline ends. The CDR3 totals 14 residues. CDR3: CASSYRTLNYGYTF. Written as DNA, the CDR3 is TGCGCCAGCAGCTACCGGACCCTTAACTATGGCTACACCTTC.